Listed below are T cell receptor beta chains from one sample, sequenced in a study of beta chain features in type 1 diabetes. Sequenced by immunoSEQ multiplex PCR; TCRdb stores in-frame clones only, minus some. This sample has over 700,000 clones, with 15% to 20% found just once. The specimen was naive CD4+ T cells from blood. The receptor source for this set is a woman aged 18-29 years in good health. Both conserved end residues are part of each CDR3. The D gene is left open where the match is weak. Clone size appears in some rows only: once, few, many, or a class for an expanded clone.

j_gene	abundance	d_gene	v_gene	CDR3aa	CDR3nt
TRBJ2-1	few	TRBD2	TRBV5-4	CASSLAGGTYNEQFF	TGTGCCAGCAGCTTAGCGGGAGGTACCTACAATGAGCAGTTCTTC
TRBJ1-1	NA	TRBD1	TRBV5-4	CAGGTGVKNTEAFF	TGTGCCGGAGGGACAGGGGTGAAGAACACTGAAGCTTTCTTT
TRBJ2-1	few	TRBD2	TRBV19	CASSSSYGTSGRGGSDEQFF	TGTGCCAGTAGTTCGTCCTACGGGACTAGCGGGAGGGGGGGTTCGGATGAGCAGTTCTTC
TRBJ1-1	few	TRBD1	TRBV19	CASSPRQGRKMNTEAFF	TGTGCCAGTAGTCCACGACAGGGCCGCAAGATGAACACTGAAGCTTTCTTT
TRBJ2-5	NA	NA	TRBV2	CASIMDSPGEAQYF	TGTGCCAGCATTATGGACAGCCCAGGGGAGGCCCAGTACTTC
TRBJ2-1	NA	NA	TRBV10-3	CAISERTRSHEQFF	TGTGCCATCAGTGAGCGAACGAGGAGTCATGAGCAGTTCTTC
TRBJ2-7	few	NA	TRBV7-2	CASSPGGTGNYEQYF	TGTGCCAGCAGCCCCGGCGGGACTGGCAATTACGAGCAGTACTTC
TRBJ2-3	NA	TRBD1	TRBV7-9	CASSTGTGGTDTQYF	TGTGCCAGCAGCACCGGGACAGGGGGAACAGATACGCAGTATTTT
TRBJ1-2	few	NA	TRBV29-1	CSVQMDGYGGYTF	TGCAGCGTTCAGATGGACGGGTACGGGGGCTACACCTTC
TRBJ2-7	few	NA	TRBV21-1	CASSPPLAGLAGVHEQYF	TGTGCCAGCAGCCCACCTTTGGCCGGACTAGCGGGCGTCCACGAGCAGTACTTC
TRBJ2-2	few	NA	TRBV6-1	CASSEFTDGPGELFF	TGTGCCAGCAGTGAATTCACTGACGGCCCCGGGGAGCTGTTTTTT
TRBJ2-1	few	TRBD2	TRBV4-1	CASSSSGVQFF	TGCGCCAGCAGCTCTAGCGGGGTCCAGTTCTTC
TRBJ1-2	few	TRBD1	TRBV6-5	CASSYSTGGNYGYTF	TGTGCCAGCAGTTACTCGACAGGGGGCAACTATGGCTACACCTTC
TRBJ2-3	few	TRBD1	TRBV10-3	CAIRDSVELSTDTQYF	TGTGCCATCCGGGACAGCGTTGAACTTAGCACAGATACGCAGTATTTT
TRBJ2-7	few	TRBD2	TRBV7-9	CASSLGGRAYEQYF	TGTGCCAGCAGCTTGGGCGGGAGGGCCTACGAGCAGTACTTC
TRBJ2-5	NA	NA	TRBV18	CASSQGSQETQYF	TGTGCCAGCTCACAGGGGTCCCAAGAGACCCAGTACTTC
TRBJ2-5	few	TRBD1	TRBV10-3	CAISETGVGETQYF	TGTGCCATCAGTGAAACAGGGGTGGGAGAGACCCAGTACTTC
TRBJ2-7	NA	NA	TRBV18	CASSPGRIAYEQYF	TGTGCCAGCTCACCAGGGCGGATAGCCTACGAGCAGTACTTC
TRBJ2-1	once	NA	TRBV6-6	CASKISDNEQFF	TGTGCCAGCAAGATCAGCGACAATGAGCAGTTCTTC
TRBJ1-4	NA	NA	TRBV7-2	CASSSGARRNEKLFF	TGTGCCAGCAGCTCCGGGGCCCGGAGAAATGAAAAACTGTTTTTT
TRBJ2-1	NA	NA	TRBV27	CASSLGGAYNEQFF	TGTGCCAGCAGTTTAGGGGGAGCCTACAATGAGCAGTTCTTC
TRBJ1-3	few	NA	TRBV4-3	CASSPQGLGNTIYF	TGCGCCAGCAGCCCGCAGGGGCTTGGAAACACCATATATTTT
TRBJ2-5	few	TRBD2	TRBV10-3	CAISAAGGQETQYF	TGTGCCATCAGTGCAGCGGGAGGACAAGAGACCCAGTACTTC
TRBJ1-2	NA	NA	TRBV10-3	CAITGRKANYGYTF	TGTGCCATCACGGGCAGAAAGGCCAACTATGGCTACACCTTC
TRBJ2-1	few	NA	TRBV7-3	CASSSRGPYNEQFF	TGTGCCAGCAGCTCCAGGGGTCCCTACAATGAGCAGTTCTTC
TRBJ1-2	few	NA	TRBV5-8	CASSGRRWTDGVGYTF	TGTGCCAGCAGCGGGCGCCGCTGGACGGATGGAGTTGGCTACACCTTC
TRBJ1-2	NA	NA	TRBV20-1	CSAQGNYGYTF	TGCAGTGCTCAGGGGAACTATGGCTACACCTTC
TRBJ2-6	NA	TRBD1	TRBV29-1	CSVADRGLANVLTF	TGCAGCGTTGCCGACAGGGGGTTAGCCAACGTCCTGACTTTC
TRBJ2-1	few	TRBD1	TRBV18	CASSSDRGNEQFF	TGTGCCAGCTCGTCGGACAGGGGCAATGAGCAGTTCTTC
TRBJ1-4	NA	TRBD1	TRBV6-5	CASSPTGLETQFF	TGTGCCAGCAGCCCGACAGGGCTAGAGACCCAATTTTTT
TRBJ2-1	few	NA	TRBV7-3	CASSFTGTDNEQFF	TGTGCCAGCAGCTTTACCGGGACGGACAATGAGCAGTTCTTC
TRBJ2-1	few	NA	TRBV7-8	CASSLAWYNEQFF	TGTGCCAGCAGCTTAGCCTGGTACAATGAGCAGTTCTTC
TRBJ1-5	NA	TRBD1	TRBV29-1	CSVGQGNNQPQHF	TGCAGCGTCGGACAGGGCAACAATCAGCCCCAGCATTTT
TRBJ2-1	NA	TRBD1	TRBV19	CASSIGAGGLWSEQFF	TGTGCCAGTAGTATCGGGGCAGGGGGTCTATGGAGTGAGCAGTTCTTC
TRBJ2-3	many	TRBD2	TRBV7-9	CASSPLRLAGVDTQYF	TGTGCCAGCAGTCCTCTCCGACTAGCGGGTGTTGATACGCAGTATTTT
TRBJ1-5	few	NA	TRBV28	CASSDSNQPQHF	TGTGCCAGCAGCGACAGTAATCAGCCCCAGCATTTT
TRBJ1-2	NA	NA	TRBV6-5	CASRPDTNYGYTF	TGTGCCAGCAGGCCGGACACGAACTATGGCTACACCTTC
TRBJ1-2	few	NA	TRBV6-5	CASSSQTATANYGYTF	TGTGCCAGCAGTTCCCAAACTGCGACCGCTAACTATGGCTACACCTTC
TRBJ2-1	NA	NA	TRBV5-1	CASSIAAGVEQFF	TGCGCCAGCTCAATCGCCGCCGGGGTTGAGCAGTTCTTC
TRBJ1-1	NA	NA	TRBV10-3	CAMGGGPNTEAFF	TGTGCCATGGGCGGGGGTCCGAACACTGAAGCTTTCTTT